One sample yielded the 7 T cell receptor beta chains listed below, sequenced in a study of CD8 T cells in ankylosing spondylitis. Notes on the study in general: Ankylosing spondylitis blood seemed to carry a telltale TCR beta motif made of several highly homologous variants.

These receptors have no known antigen. TCRdb redid the calling of the 5' RACE reads with MiXCR, one entry per CDR3 protein. The table shows 130,000 or so distinct CDR3 sequences, with 17% occurring only once. Input material: blood, either unsorted or a sorted T cell fraction (not recorded which). The receptors were gathered from a male donor with ankylosing spondylitis.

This chain joins TRBV20-1 and TRBJ2-2, with D uncertain. Per the germline V gene, CDR1 is DFQATT and CDR2 is SNEGSKA (reference sequence). CDR3 size: 13 residues. V lost 4 bases and J 5 bases, leaving 11 bases between the germline ends. In DNA form, the CDR3 reads TGCAGTGCTAACAACGACGGTACCGGGGAGCTGTTTTTT. Translating gives CSANNDGTGELFF.

There are a few counts of this clonotype. V is TRBV10-3 and J is TRBJ2-7; 8 bases align to TRBD1. From germline, CDR1 is ENHRY and CDR2 SYGVKD. J gave up 5 bases and V 7 bases, and 7 bases lay outside the gene matches. The CDR3 runs 13 residues. The CDR3 nucleotides read TGTGCCATCAAGGACAGGGTCATAGACGAGCAGTACTTC. It is translated as CAIKDRVIDEQYF.

The chain combines TRBV27 with TRBJ2-3; the D is unclear. V dropped 6 bases and J dropped 3 bases, with 10 bases sitting between them. The CDR3 spans 13 residues. Germline V gene sequence: CDR1 MNHEY, CDR2 SMNVEV (reference sequence). The CDR3 nucleotides read TGTGCCAGCAGGCCCCGGCCTACAGATACGCAGTATTTT. It codes for CASRPRPTDTQYF.

This clonotype has ten or more counts. This chain joins TRBV6-5 and TRBJ2-3, with D possibly TRBD1 on 5 matching bases. V was pared by 2 bases and J by 1 base, with 16 bases between. The CDR3 has 17 amino acids. From germline, CDR1 is MNHEY and CDR2 SVGAGI. Here the CDR3 DNA reads TGTGCCAGCAGTTACGAATTCCAGGCACAGGGCACAGATACGCAGTATTTT. Its protein product is CASSYEFQAQGTDTQYF.

V is TRBV10-1 and J is TRBJ2-3, with 9 bases aligning to TRBD2. The trim removed 3 bases at V and 4 bases at J, leaving 8 bases unmatched. Germline-derived CDR1 and CDR2 are WNHNN and SYGVQD (reference sequence). CDR3 size: 16 residues. CDR3 bases: TGCGCCAGCAGTGACTTAGCGGGAGTAAACTCAGATACGCAGTATTTT. Amino acid sequence: CASSDLAGVNSDTQYF.

The chain is built from TRBV30 and TRBJ2-3; either TRBD1 or TRBD2 may supply D (5 bases each). Germline V gives CDR1 GTSNPN, CDR2 SVGIG (reference sequence). The CDR3 consists of 15 residues. V was clipped by 0 bases and J by 5 bases, with 15 bases between them. CDR3 protein: CAWSVGTGLRDTQYF. The CDR3 DNA is TGTGCCTGGAGTGTCGGGACGGGATTGAGAGATACGCAGTATTTT.

This clonotype showed up just a few times. CDR3 DNA: TGTGCCAGCAGCCGGCCGGGACTAGCGGGCTACACCGGGGAGCTGTTTTTT. Its protein is CASSRPGLAGYTGELFF. The V gene is TRBV3-1, the J gene TRBJ2-2, with 12 bases aligning to TRBD2. CDR1 and CDR2 from the germline V gene are LGHDT and YNNKEL (reference sequence). J lost 3 bases, V lost 4 bases, and 6 bases had no gene match. The CDR3 covers 17 residues.